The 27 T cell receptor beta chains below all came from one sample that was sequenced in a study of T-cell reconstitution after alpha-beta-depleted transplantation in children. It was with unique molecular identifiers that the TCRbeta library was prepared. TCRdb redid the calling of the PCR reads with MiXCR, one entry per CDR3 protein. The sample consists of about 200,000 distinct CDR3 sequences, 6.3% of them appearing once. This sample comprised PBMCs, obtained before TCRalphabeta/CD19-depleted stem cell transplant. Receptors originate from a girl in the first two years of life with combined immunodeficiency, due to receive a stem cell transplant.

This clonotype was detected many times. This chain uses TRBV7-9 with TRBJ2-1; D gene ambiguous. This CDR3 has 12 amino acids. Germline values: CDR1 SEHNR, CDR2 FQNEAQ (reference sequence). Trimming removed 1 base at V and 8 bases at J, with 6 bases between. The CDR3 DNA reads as TGTGCCAGCAGCTTAGGTTGGGATGAGCAGTTCTTC. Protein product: CASSLGWDEQFF.

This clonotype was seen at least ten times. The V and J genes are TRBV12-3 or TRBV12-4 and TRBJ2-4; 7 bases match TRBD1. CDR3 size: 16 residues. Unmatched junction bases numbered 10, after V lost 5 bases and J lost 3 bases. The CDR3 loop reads CASSQDRRYGKNIQYF. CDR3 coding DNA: TGTGCCAGCAGTCAGGACAGGCGATACGGCAAAAACATTCAGTACTTC.

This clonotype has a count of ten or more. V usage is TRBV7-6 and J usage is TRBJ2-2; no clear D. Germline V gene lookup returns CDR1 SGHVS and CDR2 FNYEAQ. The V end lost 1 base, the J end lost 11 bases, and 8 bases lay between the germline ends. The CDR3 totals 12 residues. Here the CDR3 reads CASSLGASELFF. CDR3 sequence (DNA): TGTGCCAGCAGCTTAGGGGCGTCCGAGCTGTTTTTT.

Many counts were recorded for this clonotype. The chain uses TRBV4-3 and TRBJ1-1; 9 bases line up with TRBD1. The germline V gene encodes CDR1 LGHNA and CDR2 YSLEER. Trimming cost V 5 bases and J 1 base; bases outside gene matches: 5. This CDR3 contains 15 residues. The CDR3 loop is CASSIRDRANTEAFF. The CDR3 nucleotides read TGCGCCAGCAGCATCCGGGACAGGGCGAACACTGAAGCTTTCTTT.

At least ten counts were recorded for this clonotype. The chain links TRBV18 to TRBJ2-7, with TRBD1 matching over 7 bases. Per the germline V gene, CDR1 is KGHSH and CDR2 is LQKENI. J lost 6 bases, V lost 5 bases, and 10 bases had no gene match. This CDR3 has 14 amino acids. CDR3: CASSTGTAPREQYF. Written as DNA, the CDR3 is TGTGCCAGCTCAACCGGGACAGCCCCTCGCGAGCAGTACTTC.

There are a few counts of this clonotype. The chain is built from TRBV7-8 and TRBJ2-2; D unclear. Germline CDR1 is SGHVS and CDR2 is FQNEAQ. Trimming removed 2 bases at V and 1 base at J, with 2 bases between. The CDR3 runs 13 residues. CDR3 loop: CASSLRNTGELFF. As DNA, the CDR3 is TGTGCCAGCAGCTTAAGGAACACCGGGGAGCTGTTTTTT.

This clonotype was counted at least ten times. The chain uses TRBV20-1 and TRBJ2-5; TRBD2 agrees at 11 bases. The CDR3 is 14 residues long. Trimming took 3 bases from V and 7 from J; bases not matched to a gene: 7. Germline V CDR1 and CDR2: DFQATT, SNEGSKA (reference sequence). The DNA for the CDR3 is TGCAGTGCTAGGTCGACTAGCGGGACCGTGACCCAGTACTTC. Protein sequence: CSARSTSGTVTQYF.

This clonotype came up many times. The CDR3 coding sequence is TGTGCCAGCAGTTTCGGGCTAATGAACACCGGGGAGCTGTTTTTT. This sequence encodes CASSFGLMNTGELFF. V gene TRBV28 combines with J gene TRBJ2-2; D ambiguous. This CDR3 has 15 amino acids. From germline, CDR1 is MDHEN and CDR2 SYDVKM. Deletions cut 3 bases from V and 1 base from J, with 9 bases between.

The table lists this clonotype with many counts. CDR3: CASNLRAAGTEAFF. DNA for the CDR3: TGTGCCAGCAACCTCCGGGCGGCGGGGACTGAAGCTTTCTTT. The chain combines TRBV7-2 with TRBJ1-1; D unclear. The CDR3 is made up of 14 amino acids. The germline V gene has CDR1 SGHTA and CDR2 FQGNSA. With 7 bases removed from V and 5 bases from J, the gap between germline ends came to 17 bases.

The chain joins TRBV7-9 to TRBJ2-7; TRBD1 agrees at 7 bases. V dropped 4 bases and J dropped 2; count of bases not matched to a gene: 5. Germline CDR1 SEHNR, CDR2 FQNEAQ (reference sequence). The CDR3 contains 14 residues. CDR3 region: CASSYNRGPYEQYF. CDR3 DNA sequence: TGTGCCAGCAGCTACAACAGGGGTCCCTACGAGCAGTACTTC.

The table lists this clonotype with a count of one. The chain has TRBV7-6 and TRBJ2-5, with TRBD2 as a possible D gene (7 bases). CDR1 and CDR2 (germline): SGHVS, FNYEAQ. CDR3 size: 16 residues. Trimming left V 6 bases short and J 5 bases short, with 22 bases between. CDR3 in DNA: TGTGCCAGCAGTCGCTCCGTGGGGGGGCAGGTGGAGACCCAGTACTTC. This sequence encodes CASSRSVGGQVETQYF.

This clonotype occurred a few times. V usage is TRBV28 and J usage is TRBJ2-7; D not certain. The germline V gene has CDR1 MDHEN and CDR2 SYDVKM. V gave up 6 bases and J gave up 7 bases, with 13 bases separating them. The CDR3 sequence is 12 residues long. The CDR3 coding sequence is TGTGCCAGCAGCCGTCCGACGGAGGAGCAGTACTTC. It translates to CASSRPTEEQYF. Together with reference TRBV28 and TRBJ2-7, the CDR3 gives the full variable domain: DVKVTQSSRYLVKRTGEKVFLECVQDMDHENMFWYRQDPGLGLRLIYFSYDVKMKEKGDIPEGYSVSREKKERFSLILESASTNQTSMYLCASSRPTEEQYFGPGTRLTVT.

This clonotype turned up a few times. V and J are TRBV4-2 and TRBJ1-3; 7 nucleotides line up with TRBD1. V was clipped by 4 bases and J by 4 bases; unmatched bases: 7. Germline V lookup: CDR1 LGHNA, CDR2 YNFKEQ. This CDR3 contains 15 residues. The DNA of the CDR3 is TGTGCCAGCAGCCCTTGGGACAGACTGGGAAACACCATATATTTT. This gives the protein CASSPWDRLGNTIYF.

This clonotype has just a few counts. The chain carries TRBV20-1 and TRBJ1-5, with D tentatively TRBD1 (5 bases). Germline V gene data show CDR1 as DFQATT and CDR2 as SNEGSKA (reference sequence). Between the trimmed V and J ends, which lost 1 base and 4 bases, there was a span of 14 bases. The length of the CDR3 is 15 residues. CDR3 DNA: TGCAGTGCTAGAGGTACGGGGCTGGGTAATCAGCCCCAGCATTTT. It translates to CSARGTGLGNQPQHF.

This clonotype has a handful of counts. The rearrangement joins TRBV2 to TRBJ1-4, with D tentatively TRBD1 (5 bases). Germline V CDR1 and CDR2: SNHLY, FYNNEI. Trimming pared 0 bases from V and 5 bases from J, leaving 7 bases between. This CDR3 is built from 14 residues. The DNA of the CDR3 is TGTGCCAGCAGTGAAGCAGGGACGAATGAAAAACTGTTTTTT. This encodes CASSEAGTNEKLFF.

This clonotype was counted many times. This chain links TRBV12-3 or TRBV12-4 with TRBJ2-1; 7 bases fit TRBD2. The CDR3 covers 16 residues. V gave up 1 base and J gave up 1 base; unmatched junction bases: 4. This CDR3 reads CASSLGAAGSYNEQFF. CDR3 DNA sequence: TGTGCCAGCAGTTTAGGAGCAGCGGGATCCTACAATGAGCAGTTCTTC.

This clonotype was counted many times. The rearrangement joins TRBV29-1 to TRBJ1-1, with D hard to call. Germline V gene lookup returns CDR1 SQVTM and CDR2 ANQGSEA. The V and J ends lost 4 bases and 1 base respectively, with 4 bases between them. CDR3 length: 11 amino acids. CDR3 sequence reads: CSVAANTEAFF. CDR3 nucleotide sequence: TGCAGCGTTGCAGCGAACACTGAAGCTTTCTTT.

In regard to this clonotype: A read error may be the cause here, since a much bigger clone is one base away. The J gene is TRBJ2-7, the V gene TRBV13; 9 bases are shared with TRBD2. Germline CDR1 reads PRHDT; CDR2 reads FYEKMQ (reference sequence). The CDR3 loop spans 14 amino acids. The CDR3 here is CASSFSGSSYGQYF. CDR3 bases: TGTGCCAGCAGTTTTAGCGGGAGCTCCTACGGGCAGTACTTC.

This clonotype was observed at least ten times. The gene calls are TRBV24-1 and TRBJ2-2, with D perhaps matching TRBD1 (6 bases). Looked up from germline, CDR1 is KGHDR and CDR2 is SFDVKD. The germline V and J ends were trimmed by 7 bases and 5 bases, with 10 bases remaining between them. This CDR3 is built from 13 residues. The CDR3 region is CATSPTGTGELFF. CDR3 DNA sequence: TGTGCCACCAGCCCAACAGGGACCGGGGAGCTGTTTTTT.

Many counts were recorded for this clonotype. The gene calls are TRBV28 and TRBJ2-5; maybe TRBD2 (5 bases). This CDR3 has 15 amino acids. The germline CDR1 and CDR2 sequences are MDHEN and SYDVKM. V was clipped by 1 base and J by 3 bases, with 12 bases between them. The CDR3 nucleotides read TGTGCCAGCAGTTTATCGTGGGAGAACGAAGAGACCCAGTACTTC. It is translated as CASSLSWENEETQYF.

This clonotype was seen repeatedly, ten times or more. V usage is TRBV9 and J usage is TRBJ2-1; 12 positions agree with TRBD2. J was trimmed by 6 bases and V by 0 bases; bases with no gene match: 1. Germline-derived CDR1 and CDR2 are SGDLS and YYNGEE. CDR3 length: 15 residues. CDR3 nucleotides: TGTGCCAGCAGCGTAGGGACTAGCGGGACCAATGAGCAGTTCTTC. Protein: CASSVGTSGTNEQFF.

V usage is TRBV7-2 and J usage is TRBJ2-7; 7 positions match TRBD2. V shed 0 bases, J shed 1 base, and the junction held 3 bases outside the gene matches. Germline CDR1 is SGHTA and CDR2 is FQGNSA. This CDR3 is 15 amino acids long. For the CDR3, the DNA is TGTGCCAGCAGCTTAGCTGGAGCGGGGTCCTACGAGCAGTACTTC. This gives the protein CASSLAGAGSYEQYF.

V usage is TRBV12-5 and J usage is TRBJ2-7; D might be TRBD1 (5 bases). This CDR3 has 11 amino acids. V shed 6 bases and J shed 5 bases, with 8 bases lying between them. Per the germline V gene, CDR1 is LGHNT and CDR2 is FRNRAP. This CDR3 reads CASGAGNEQYF. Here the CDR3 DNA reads TGTGCTAGTGGCGCAGGGAACGAGCAGTACTTC.

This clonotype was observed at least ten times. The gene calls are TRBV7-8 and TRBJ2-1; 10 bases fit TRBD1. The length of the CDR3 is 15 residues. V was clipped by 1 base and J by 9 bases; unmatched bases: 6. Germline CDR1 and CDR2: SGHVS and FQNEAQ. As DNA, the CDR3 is TGTGCCAGCAGCTTAGGGGACAGGGGCGGTGGTGAGCAGTTCTTC. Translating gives CASSLGDRGGGEQFF.

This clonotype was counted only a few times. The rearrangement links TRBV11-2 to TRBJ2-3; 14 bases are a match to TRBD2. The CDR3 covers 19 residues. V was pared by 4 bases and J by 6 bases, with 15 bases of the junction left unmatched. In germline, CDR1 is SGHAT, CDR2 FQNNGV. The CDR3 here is CASSSPGTSGSQIRDTQYF. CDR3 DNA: TGTGCCAGCAGCTCCCCCGGGACTAGCGGGAGTCAGATACGTGATACGCAGTATTTT.

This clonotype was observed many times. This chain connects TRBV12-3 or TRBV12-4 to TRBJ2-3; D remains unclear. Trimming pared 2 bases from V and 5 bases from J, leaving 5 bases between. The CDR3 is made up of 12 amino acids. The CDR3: CASSLTGDTQYF. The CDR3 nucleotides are TGTGCCAGCAGTTTAACCGGAGATACGCAGTATTTT.

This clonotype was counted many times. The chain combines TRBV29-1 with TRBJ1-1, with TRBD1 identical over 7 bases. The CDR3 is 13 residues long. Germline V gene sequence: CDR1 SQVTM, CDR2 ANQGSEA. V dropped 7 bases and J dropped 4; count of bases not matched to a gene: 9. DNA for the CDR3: TGCAGCGGGATCGACAGGGCGAGCACTGAAGCTTTCTTT. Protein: CSGIDRASTEAFF.